The 16 T cell receptor beta chains below come from one sample, sequenced in a study of beta chain features in type 1 diabetes (dated by TCRdb to 2016 to 2019). Summary of the overall study and its limitations: A moderate but significant shortening of TCRB CDR3 length was observed in type 1 diabetes patients in all four CD4+ subsets.

Antigen specificity for these receptors is unknown. The library was produced with the immunoSEQ multiplex PCR assay. The entire isolated RNA was reverse transcribed using the High Capacity cDNA Reverse Transcription Kit, and thus expressed TCRB transcripts were sequenced. TCRdb re-hosts the immuneACCESS table, in-frame sequences only. Its copies lack some clones; in the studies checked, an unresolved V gene accounts for under half of them, and the cause for the rest is not known. The sample table holds about 280,000 clones, of which approximately 16% were seen once. The biggest ten clones account for 0.015% of the sample. The sample taken for sequencing was naive CD4+ T cells from blood. What this sample's cell subset or site label stands for: true naive CD4+ T cells. The receptors here all came from a young man with type 1 diabetes.

The chain combines TRBV9 with TRBJ2-7; tentatively, D is TRBD2 (5 bases). Germline CDR1 and CDR2: SGDLS and YYNGEE. V lost 1 base and J 5 bases, leaving 13 bases between the germline ends. There are 14 residues in the CDR3. The CDR3, as DNA: TGTGCCAGCAGCGTAAGAAGCGGAAACAACGAGCAGTACTTC. Its translation is CASSVRSGNNEQYF.

The chain carries TRBV7-6 and TRBJ2-1, with TRBD1 as a possible D gene (5 bases). Per germline, CDR1 SGHVS and CDR2 FNYEAQ. The CDR3 has 13 residues. Trimming pared 4 bases from V and 6 bases from J, leaving 10 bases between. This CDR3 is CASSSQGSNEQFF. The CDR3 region has the DNA TGTGCCAGCAGCTCGCAGGGTAGCAATGAGCAGTTCTTC.

This clone turned up a few times. The gene calls are TRBV28 and TRBJ2-5; 7 bases line up with TRBD1. Trimming cost V 6 bases and J 7 bases; bases outside gene matches: 20. CDR3 length equals 17 residues. The V gene's germline CDR1 is MDHEN and CDR2 SYDVKM. The CDR3 nucleotides read TGTGCCAGCAGCCCAAGTCCCCTACAGGGGACCGAAAGGACCCAGTACTTC. It is translated as CASSPSPLQGTERTQYF.

The chain recombines TRBV29-1 with TRBJ2-1, with 10 bases identical to TRBD1. The germline CDR1 and CDR2 sequences are SQVTM and ANQGSEA. This CDR3 has 16 amino acids. V trimming: 2 bases; J trimming: 9 bases; junction bases outside the gene matches: 13. CDR3 protein: CSVEQPGQGPIGEQFF. CDR3 DNA sequence: TGCAGCGTTGAACAGCCGGGACAGGGGCCCATCGGTGAGCAGTTCTTC.

The table lists this clone with a few counts. V usage is TRBV19 and J usage is TRBJ1-5, with 7 bases lining up with TRBD1. After removal of 10 bases from V and 1 base from J, the junction contained 7 bases not matched to a gene. The CDR3 is 14 residues long. Per germline, CDR1 LNHDA and CDR2 SQIVND (reference sequence). The CDR3 reads CATSTGASNQPQHF. The CDR3 region has the DNA TGTGCCACCTCAACAGGGGCGAGCAATCAGCCCCAGCATTTT.

In its sample, this clone was seen a few times. The V and J genes are TRBV29-1 and TRBJ2-5, with 7 bases fitting TRBD2. Trimming cost V 7 bases and J 2 bases; bases outside gene matches: 4. The CDR3 consists of 12 residues. Germline V gives CDR1 SQVTM, CDR2 ANQGSEA. CDR3 coding DNA: TGCAGCGGGGGGGGAGGGCAAGAGACCCAGTACTTC. It codes for CSGGGGQETQYF.

This clone was detected only a few times. The CDR3 sequence is CASSLVTADGYTF. The CDR3 nucleotides are TGTGCCAGCAGCTTGGTGACAGCCGATGGCTACACCTTC. The chain links TRBV5-6 to TRBJ1-2; D might be TRBD1 (5 bases). The length of the CDR3 is 13 residues. The germline CDR1 and CDR2 sequences are SGHDT and YYEEEE. The V end lost 0 bases, the J end lost 6 bases, and 9 bases lay between the germline ends.

The rearrangement uses TRBV5-6 and TRBJ1-5; 10 bases agree with TRBD1. V shed 6 bases, J shed 2 bases, and the junction held 2 bases outside the gene matches. This CDR3 is built from 14 residues. CDR1 and CDR2 from the germline V gene are SGHDT and YYEEEE. The CDR3 DNA is TGTGCCAGCACGACAGGGGGCCGCAATCAGCCCCAGCATTTT. Translated, it gives CASTTGGRNQPQHF.

The chain has TRBV29-1 and TRBJ2-7, with 11 bases lining up with TRBD2. Trimming at V came to 6 bases and at J to 3 bases, leaving 7 bases not matched to a gene. This CDR3 contains 14 residues. The germline V gene encodes CDR1 SQVTM and CDR2 ANQGSEA. The CDR3 DNA reads as TGCAGCGTAGCTAGCGGGAGGTCCTACTACGAGCAGTACTTC. It translates to CSVASGRSYYEQYF.

The chain is built from TRBV7-6 and TRBJ2-1, with 8 bases fitting TRBD2. V trimming: 1 base; J trimming: 7 bases; junction bases outside the gene matches: 9. CDR1 and CDR2 from the germline V gene are SGHVS and FNYEAQ. The CDR3 length is 16 residues. This CDR3 is CASSLGLGLGGNEQFF. Here the CDR3 DNA reads TGTGCCAGCAGCTTAGGGTTGGGACTAGGGGGGAATGAGCAGTTCTTC. Based on the CDR3 plus reference TRBV7-6 and TRBJ2-1, the full variable domain is GAGVSQSPRYKVTKRGQDVALRCDPISGHVSLYWYRQALGQGPEFLTYFNYEAQQDKSGLPNDRFSAERPEGSISTLTIQRTEQRDSAMYRCASSLGLGLGGNEQFFGPGTRLTVL.

This clone was seen a few times. The rearrangement links TRBV30 to TRBJ2-3; 7 nucleotides line up with TRBD2. Germline V gene sequence: CDR1 GTSNPN, CDR2 SVGIG (reference sequence). With 0 bases clipped from V and 6 bases from J, the junction kept 9 bases outside the gene matches. This CDR3 is built from 15 residues. The CDR3 DNA reads TGTGCCTGGAGTGTAACGGGAGGCTCGTCGGATACGCAGTATTTT. Its protein product is CAWSVTGGSSDTQYF.

V usage is TRBV2 and J usage is TRBJ1-1; 11 bases agree with TRBD1. Germline trimming cut 5 bases from V and 5 bases from J; bases unmatched to any gene: 7. The germline V gene encodes CDR1 SNHLY and CDR2 FYNNEI. This CDR3 contains 15 residues. Written as DNA, the CDR3 is TGTGCCAGCAGTCCTCGGACAGGGGGCGGAACTGAAGCTTTCTTT. It yields the protein CASSPRTGGGTEAFF. The whole variable domain, filled in from reference TRBV2 and TRBJ1-1, reads EPEVTQTPSHQVTQMGQEVILRCVPISNHLYFYWYRQILGQKVEFLVSFYNNEISEKSEIFDDQFSVERPDGSNFTLKIRSTKLEDSAMYFCASSPRTGGGTEAFFGQGTRLTVV.

This clone came up a few times. The chain has TRBV14 and TRBJ2-5, with 10 bases identical to TRBD2. Germline CDR1 and CDR2: SGHDN and FVKESK. This CDR3 contains 15 residues. V lost 5 bases and J lost 3; bases outside the gene matches: 6. This CDR3 reads CASSSSGSIEETQYF. Written as DNA, the CDR3 is TGTGCCAGCAGCTCTAGCGGGAGTATTGAAGAGACCCAGTACTTC.

The chain uses TRBV18 and TRBJ2-3, with a tentative D call TRBD2 (5 bases). Germline lookup yields CDR1 KGHSH and CDR2 LQKENI. Deletions cut 5 bases from V and 4 bases from J, with 19 bases between. The CDR3 runs 16 residues. CDR3 residues: CASSTIQLATADTQYF. The CDR3 bases are TGTGCCAGCTCAACGATACAGCTAGCTACCGCAGATACGCAGTATTTT. Supplemented by reference TRBV18 and TRBJ2-3, the full variable domain reads NAGVMQNPRHLVRRRGQEARLRCSPMKGHSHVYWYRQLPEEGLKFMVYLQKENIIDESGMPKERFSAEFPKEGPSILRIQQVVRGDSAAYFCASSTIQLATADTQYFGPGTRLTVL.

The sample holds a few counts of this clone. V usage is TRBV5-4 and J usage is TRBJ1-2, with D perhaps TRBD1 (5 bases). CDR3 length: 18 residues. The germline V gene encodes CDR1 SGHNT and CDR2 YYREEE (reference sequence). V gave up 0 bases and J gave up 2 bases, with 20 bases separating them. In nucleotides, the CDR3 is TGTGCCAGCAGCTTGGGAAGCCGGGTGGCGGACACCAACTATGGCTACACCTTC. Its translation is CASSLGSRVADTNYGYTF.

The CDR3 loop reads CASSQAVGGRQYGYTF. CDR3 in DNA: TGTGCCAGCAGCCAAGCGGTAGGCGGCAGACAGTATGGCTACACCTTC. The chain links TRBV14 to TRBJ1-2; D perhaps matches TRBD1 (5 bases). The CDR3 length is 16 residues. The V gene lost 1 base and the J gene lost 5 bases, with 17 bases spanning the gap. Germline V lookup: CDR1 SGHDN, CDR2 FVKESK.